This record looks at one T cell receptor beta chain sequence and its context. The antigen is undetermined. This entry is derived from a study of cytomegalovirus exposure and HLA in healthy donors. Study findings and constraints: A later analysis found that most CMV-associated TCR beta chains appeared HLA-restricted. Association of a missense DCLRE1C variant with TCR beta V- and J-gene trimming was reported in a later analysis. The study listed approximately 170 cytomegalovirus-associated TCR beta chains.

Researchers ran the PCR with 60 Vbeta and 13 Jbeta primers. The repertoire was sequenced with immunoSEQ multiplex PCR; TCRdb's copy has only in-frame clones and lacks some. The sample lists 100,000 to 150,000 clones, 74% occurring once. Germline-derived CDR1 and CDR2 are SGHNT and YYREEE (reference sequence). Trimming cost V 5 bases and J 0 bases; bases outside gene matches: 1. The CDR3 extends over 14 amino acids. The donors comprised healthy bone marrow donors. The source of this sequence is a woman aged 45-65 years in good health and CMV-seropositive. Sequences were obtained from PBMCs. V usage is TRBV5-4 and J usage is TRBJ2-1; 8 bases line up with TRBD1. CDR3 residues: CASRDRDSYNEQFF. The CDR3 nucleotides are TGTGCCAGCAGGGACAGGGACTCCTACAATGAGCAGTTCTTC.